Below, one T cell receptor (beta chain) is given with its context. The antigen it binds to is not known. One base away there is no much larger clone; base qualities are not given. Its CDR3 holds 13 amino acids, cysteine through phenylalanine. Solely the CDR3 DNA is kept, with 39 bases framed from the first base. Relative to germline, V is 2 bases shorter and J is 5 bases shorter, with 9 bases between their ends. The germline V gene sets CDR1 to ENHRY and CDR2 to SYGVKD. The data stem from a study of blood T cell repertoires in COVID-19 (dated by TCRdb to 2020 to 2022). A note on the overall study: Samples covering the acute and convalescent phases of COVID-19 were provided by collaborators in the United States, Italy and Spain. The material from the prospective study consisted of cDNA or gDNA derived from T cells, B-cell-depleted T cells, or PBMCs. Subjects who had been exposed to COVID-19, were actively infected with it, or had recovered from it provided the deeply sampled blood TCRbeta repertoires that made up the dataset. A freely available public database, intended as a resource for researchers studying the immune response to SARS-CoV-2, is where the repertoires were released. Samples came from the ongoing ImmuneRACE study (first 160 participants) plus 1,254 subjects from 6 global collaborators. The sample metadata nearly always contained a de-identified subject ID, COVID-19 status, age in years and sex. HLA class I and class II types, where available, came from metadata supplied by the sample provider rather than from assay-based typing. Study-level results and caveats: Clinical and demographic metadata were provided uncurated, with the amount varying by source and participant.

TCRbeta CDR3 regions were amplified from genomic DNA by means of the immunoSEQ Assay, a bias-controlled multiplex PCR. The source study handled its data this way. The number of nucleated cells in each sample was estimated by amplification of reference gene primers within the assay. Sequence reads were collapsed and filtered to measure the absolute abundance of every unique TCRbeta CDR3 rearrangement. For each sample, productive Simpson clonality was calculated as the square root of Simpson's diversity index across productive rearrangements. Not all clones reach the TCRdb copy of this immuneACCESS table, which keeps in-frame sequences only. Checked studies attribute under half of the gap to unresolved V genes and leave the rest unexplained. The V and J calls and the clone size are those of that table, but D and trimming were determined from the DNA. Present in this sample are 76,000 or so clones, about 90% of which were seen just once. The ten top clones hold about 5% of the sample.

The collaborating institutions used their own protocols to collect whole blood in K2EDTA tubes. For TCRbeta analysis, collaborators shipped samples as frozen whole blood, isolated PBMCs, or DNA extracted from either of those sample types. The source is a human donor in a cohort sampled during active COVID-19. Material: peripheral blood. The chain is encoded by TRBV10-3 joined to TRBJ2-5, with the D segment identity uncertain. The CDR3 corresponds to CAISEPQRETQYF. The nucleotide sequence is given as TGTGCCATCAGTGAGCCGCAACGGGAGACCCAGTACTTC.